The 30 T cell receptor beta chains below all came from one sample that was sequenced in a study of low-dose radiotherapy and immunotherapy resistance in tumors. Time point of the sample: before trial treatment. Alpha- and beta-chain coverage of first-strand cDNA came from TRAV- and TRBV-specific primers. With a constant-region primer and a V-primer adapter, TCRs were subjected to about 20 PCR cycles of amplification. TCRdb reprocessed the reads via MiXCR and lists one record per CDR3 protein. This table holds around 64,000 distinct CDR3 sequences, more than 25% found once. This specimen consisted of PBMCs, obtained before treatment. These receptors all stem from a male donor with rectosigmoid adenocarcinoma.

The rearrangement joins TRBV2 to TRBJ2-1, with D possibly matching TRBD1 (5 bases). CDR3 length: 15 residues. CDR1 is SNHLY, CDR2 FYNNEI, per germline. Trimming stripped 2 bases from V and 4 bases from J, with 12 bases between. The CDR3 loop is CASSERGEAYNEQFF. DNA of the CDR3: TGTGCCAGCAGTGAAAGGGGTGAAGCTTACAATGAGCAGTTCTTC.

This clonotype has only a few counts. The V gene is TRBV12-5, the J gene TRBJ2-1, with 8 positions matching TRBD2. V trimming: 1 base; J trimming: 8 bases; junction bases outside the gene matches: 7. The germline V gene encodes CDR1 LGHNT and CDR2 FRNRAP. The CDR3 has 15 amino acids. CDR3 DNA: TGTGCTAGTGGTTTGGGCCAGCGGGAGCTCGATGAGCAGTTCTTC. As protein: CASGLGQRELDEQFF.

This clonotype was counted many times. The chain is built from TRBV4-1 and TRBJ2-7; tentative D call: TRBD1 (6 bases). Germline CDR1 reads MGHRA; CDR2 reads YSYEKL. With 4 bases removed from V and 10 bases from J, the gap between germline ends came to 20 bases. This CDR3 has 14 residues. The CDR3 here is CASSLGPAGDFQYF. The CDR3 DNA sequence: TGCGCCAGCAGCCTCGGGCCAGCAGGGGATTTCCAGTACTTC.

As regards this clonotype: A far larger clone is one base from this, pointing to a likely read error. The chain combines TRBV5-8 with TRBJ2-3; D may be TRBD1 or TRBD2 (5 bases each). The CDR3 length is 15 residues. Between the trimmed V and J ends, which lost 5 bases and 4 bases, there was a span of 17 bases. The germline V gene has CDR1 SGHTS and CDR2 YDEGEE. The CDR3 nucleotides read TGTGCCAGCAGTTTTGGGGGTATCGGGGCAGATACGCAGTATTTT. Protein product: CASSFGGIGADTQYF.

In the case of this clonotype: This likely traces to a read error, being one base from a far larger clone. The chain uses TRBV25-1 and TRBJ2-7; no clear D. Germline-derived CDR1 and CDR2 are MGHDK and SYGVNS. There are 13 residues in the CDR3. The DNA for the CDR3 is TGTGCTAGCACATCGGATAGTAAGAATGAGCAGTACTTC. Translated, it gives CASTSDSKNEQYF.

In this sample, this clonotype turned up many times. V and J are TRBV28 and TRBJ2-2; maybe TRBD2 (7 bases). CDR3 size: 16 residues. V gave up 9 bases and J gave up 4 bases, with 21 bases separating them. Germline V CDR1 and CDR2: MDHEN, SYDVKM. CDR3 in amino acids: CASLTSGRGPTGELFF. In DNA, the CDR3 is TGTGCCAGTCTAACCTCTGGGCGGGGGCCCACCGGGGAGCTGTTTTTT.

About this clonotype: A far larger clone is one base from this, pointing to a likely read error. This is likely a read error, given that the CDR3 carries no conserved phenylalanine or tryptophan at its end. The rearrangement uses TRBV6-6 and TRBJ1-2; 8 nucleotides agree with TRBD1. This CDR3 is built from 13 residues. V trimming: 5 bases; J trimming: 7 bases; junction bases outside the gene matches: 6. Germline V lookup: CDR1 MNHNY, CDR2 SVGAGI (reference sequence). The CDR3 DNA follows: TGTGCCAGCAGTGGGGACAGGACCACTGGCTACACCGTC. It encodes CASSGDRTTGYTV.

This clonotype was recorded at least ten times. V and J are TRBV20-1 and TRBJ1-5, with D tentatively TRBD1 (5 bases). The CDR3 is 17 amino acids. Per germline, CDR1 DFQATT and CDR2 SNEGSKA (reference sequence). V lost 0 bases and J lost 0, with 15 bases in between. The CDR3 region is CSARDPLGGASNQPQHF. DNA for the CDR3: TGCAGTGCTAGAGACCCCCTAGGAGGGGCTAGCAATCAGCCCCAGCATTTT.

At least ten counts were recorded for this clonotype. An end of the junction does not agree with germline; a read error may underlie this. The genes are TRBV18 and TRBJ2-5; 7 bases are shared with TRBD2. Germline lookup yields CDR1 KGHSH and CDR2 LQKENI. CDR3 length equals 14 residues. The CDR3 DNA sequence: TGTGCCAGCTCCCCACTAGCGTTCCAAGAGACCCAGTACTTC. Protein sequence: CASSPLAFQETQYF.

At least ten counts were recorded for this clonotype. The chain joins TRBV5-4 to TRBJ2-1, with D perhaps matching TRBD1 (6 bases). The germline CDR1 and CDR2 sequences are SGHNT and YYREEE (reference sequence). Trimming shortened V by 4 bases and J by 3 bases, and 14 bases separated the two germline ends. CDR3 length: 15 amino acids. The CDR3 DNA reads TGTGCCAGCAGCGGAGGACAGTTCCGCTACAATGAGCAGTTCTTC. Translation gives CASSGGQFRYNEQFF.

This clonotype was recorded a few times. The CDR3 region is CASSMAGMNTEAFF. CDR3 DNA sequence: TGTGCCAGCAGCATGGCAGGGATGAACACTGAAGCTTTCTTT. The gene calls are TRBV28 and TRBJ1-1, with D possibly TRBD1 on 5 matching bases. The V end was cut by 6 bases, the J end by 0 bases, with 11 bases between. This CDR3 region has 14 residues. Germline V lookup: CDR1 MDHEN, CDR2 SYDVKM.

This clonotype was counted ten times or more. The rearrangement joins TRBV25-1 to TRBJ1-4; no reliable D call. There are 15 residues in the CDR3. Trimming shortened V by 5 bases and J by 8 bases, and 18 bases separated the two germline ends. Germline V gene lookup returns CDR1 MGHDK and CDR2 SYGVNS. Here the CDR3 DNA reads TGTGCCAGCAGTAACACCGGGGAGCCGGAAGAAAAACTGTTTTTT. Translating gives CASSNTGEPEEKLFF.

Turning to this clonotype: This is likely an artifact of a read error, given a far larger clone one base away. This rearrangement joins TRBV7-6 to TRBJ2-1; D not resolved. The ends were cut back, 5 bases at V and 10 bases at J, with 21 bases in the middle. CDR1 SGHVS and CDR2 FNYEAQ come from the germline V gene. CDR3 length: 15 residues. The CDR3 bases are TGTGCCAGCAGCGCAGACGGGCCCCTCTACACCGAGCAGTTCTTC. Amino acids: CASSADGPLYTEQFF.

In this sample, this clonotype turned up many times. The chain employs TRBV19 and TRBJ1-5; D gene unclear. Looked up from germline, CDR1 is LNHDA and CDR2 is SQIVND (reference sequence). CDR3 length: 15 residues. V lost 6 bases and J lost 0, with 12 bases in between. In nucleotides, the CDR3 is TGTGCCAGTAGCACGGACGGGCATAGCAATCAGCCCCAGCATTTT. Translation gives CASSTDGHSNQPQHF. The variable domain in full, completed from reference TRBV19 and TRBJ1-5, reads DGGITQSPKYLFRKEGQNVTLSCEQNLNHDAMYWYRQDPGQGLRLIYYSQIVNDFQKGDIAEGYSVSREKKESFPLTVTSAQKNPTAFYLCASSTDGHSNQPQHFGDGTRLSIL.

This clonotype was counted ten times or more. V gene TRBV6-2 or TRBV6-3 combines with J gene TRBJ1-2; D is possibly TRBD1 (6 bases). Germline CDR1 and CDR2: MNHEY and SVGEGT. Trimming pared 6 bases from V and 7 bases from J, leaving 12 bases between. The CDR3 spans 12 residues. The DNA of the CDR3 is TGTGCCAGCAGCTTGGACAGTCGTGGCTACACCTTC. It codes for CASSLDSRGYTF.

In this sample, this clonotype turned up many times. The chain carries TRBV7-6 and TRBJ2-3, with 9 bases identical to TRBD1. Looked up from germline, CDR1 is SGHVS and CDR2 is FNYEAQ. The junction had 14 bases not matched to a gene; V was cut back by 4 bases and J by 3 bases. The CDR3 has 18 amino acids. The DNA for the CDR3 is TGTGCCAGCAGCTCACCCCCCCTGGACAGGGGTCGGACAGATACGCAGTATTTT. Residues: CASSSPPLDRGRTDTQYF.

Ten or more counts support this clonotype. This chain joins TRBV10-3 and TRBJ1-3; unclear D gene. CDR3 length: 13 residues. Trimming cost V 6 bases and J 0 bases, with 6 bases left between them. From germline, CDR1 is ENHRY and CDR2 SYGVKD. The CDR3 DNA sequence: TGTGCCATCAGGCAGAGCTCTGGAAACACCATATATTTT. This encodes CAIRQSSGNTIYF.

In its sample, this clonotype was seen many times. The V and J genes are TRBV7-2 and TRBJ2-7; unclear D gene. With 4 bases removed from V and 3 bases from J, the gap between germline ends came to 10 bases. Germline assignment: CDR1 SGHTA and CDR2 FQGNSA. The CDR3 is 13 residues long. The CDR3 DNA sequence: TGTGCCAGCAGCTACCTCAGGCTCTACGAGCAGTACTTC. This translates into CASSYLRLYEQYF.

At least ten counts were recorded for this clonotype. This sequence joins TRBV5-1 and TRBJ1-1; D is possibly TRBD1 (6 bases). The CDR3 has 14 residues. V lost 6 bases and J lost 0, with 12 bases in between. CDR1 is SGHRS and CDR2 is YFSETQ in the germline V gene. In nucleotides, the CDR3 is TGCGCCAGCAACCACGGGGACATGAACACTGAAGCTTTCTTT. Residues: CASNHGDMNTEAFF. The complete variable domain, with remaining parts taken from reference TRBV5-1 and TRBJ1-1, reads KAGVTQTPRYLIKTRGQQVTLSCSPISGHRSVSWYQQTPGQGLQFLFEYFSETQRNKGNFPGRFSGRQFSNSRSEMNVSTLELGDSALYLCASNHGDMNTEAFFGQGTRLTVV.

In this sample, this clonotype turned up many times. V and J are TRBV20-1 and TRBJ2-7; 7 nucleotides match TRBD1. The CDR3 loop spans 15 amino acids. CDR1 DFQATT and CDR2 SNEGSKA come from the germline V gene (reference sequence). With 1 base clipped from V and 5 bases from J, the junction kept 11 bases outside the gene matches. The CDR3 sequence: CSARAMGQFGDEQYF. CDR3 DNA: TGCAGTGCTAGAGCTATGGGACAGTTCGGGGACGAGCAGTACTTC.

This clonotype was counted ten times or more. The V call is TRBV19, the J call TRBJ1-6, with a weak D call TRBD1 (5 bases). Germline lookup yields CDR1 LNHDA and CDR2 SQIVND (reference sequence). Trimming took off 5 bases at V and 8 bases at J, with 13 bases between the two ends. This CDR3 comprises 14 residues. Here the CDR3 reads CASSLAEGYSPLHF. In DNA, the CDR3 is TGTGCCAGTAGTTTGGCAGAGGGGTATTCACCCCTCCACTTT. Full variable domain (rest looked up from reference TRBV19 and TRBJ1-6): DGGITQSPKYLFRKEGQNVTLSCEQNLNHDAMYWYRQDPGQGLRLIYYSQIVNDFQKGDIAEGYSVSREKKESFPLTVTSAQKNPTAFYLCASSLAEGYSPLHFGNGTRLTVT.

This clonotype has at least ten counts. The chain combines TRBV7-2 with TRBJ2-3; TRBD1 agrees at 8 bases. The CDR3 runs to 15 residues. Per germline, CDR1 SGHTA and CDR2 FQGNSA. V was pared by 4 bases and J by 0 bases, with 3 bases of the junction left unmatched. The CDR3 nucleotides read TGTGCCAGCAGCTCCCGGGACAGGAGCACAGATACGCAGTATTTT. Translated, it gives CASSSRDRSTDTQYF.

This clonotype was observed at least ten times. The CDR3 loop reads CASASSYEQYF. The CDR3 region has the DNA TGTGCCAGCGCCTCCTCCTACGAGCAGTACTTC. The chain carries TRBV28 and TRBJ2-7; no reliable D call. CDR3 size: 11 residues. Looked up from germline, CDR1 is MDHEN and CDR2 is SYDVKM. V shed 8 bases and J shed 0 bases, with 5 bases lying between them.

This clonotype occurred many times. This sequence joins TRBV20-1 and TRBJ2-5; a possible D gene is TRBD2 (6 bases). The CDR3 has 13 residues. Germline-derived CDR1 and CDR2 are DFQATT and SNEGSKA (reference sequence). Trimming removed 3 bases at V and 5 bases at J, with 13 bases between. The CDR3: CSASGGPLETQYF. The CDR3 nucleotides are TGCAGTGCTAGCGGGGGACCTCTGGAGACCCAGTACTTC.

The sample holds many counts of this clonotype. The chain combines TRBV7-9 with TRBJ2-7; D assignment may be TRBD1 or TRBD2 (5 bases each). The CDR3 consists of 13 residues. The V gene's germline CDR1 is SEHNR and CDR2 FQNEAQ (reference sequence). Trimming removed 5 bases from V and 2 bases from J, with 10 bases in between. CDR3 nucleotides: TGTGCCAGCAGCCCGGGACCGACCTACGAGCAGTACTTC. It translates to CASSPGPTYEQYF.

This clonotype was recorded many times. The chain combines TRBV7-2 with TRBJ2-7, with TRBD2 matching 8 bases. Per germline, CDR1 SGHTA and CDR2 FQGNSA. The V segment lost 4 bases and the J segment 5 bases; nucleotides outside the gene matches: 7. There are 14 residues in the CDR3. The CDR3 loop is CASSSGTRSHEQYF. The CDR3, as DNA: TGTGCCAGCAGCTCCGGGACTAGATCCCACGAGCAGTACTTC.

At least ten counts were recorded for this clonotype. The chain employs TRBV7-2 and TRBJ2-3, with D unclear. Germline lookup yields CDR1 SGHTA and CDR2 FQGNSA. V lost 3 bases to trimming and J lost 0 bases, with 4 bases between them. The CDR3 is 13 amino acids. The CDR3 sequence: CASSLYSTDTQYF. As DNA, the CDR3 is TGTGCCAGCAGCTTGTACAGCACAGATACGCAGTATTTT.

In its sample, this clonotype was seen many times. The V call is TRBV4-1, the J call TRBJ2-7; 7 nucleotides match TRBD2. The V gene end was trimmed by 5 bases and the J gene end by 5 bases; junction bases not matched to a gene: 15. The germline gives CDR1 MGHRA, CDR2 YSYEKL. This CDR3 is built from 16 residues. The CDR3 nucleotides are TGCGCCAGCAGCTTCATCGGGCGGGAGATGGTGAACGAGCAGTACTTC. This translates into CASSFIGREMVNEQYF.

The V gene is TRBV28, the J gene TRBJ2-6; possibly TRBD2 for D (5 bases). CDR3 length equals 15 residues. Germline V lookup: CDR1 MDHEN, CDR2 SYDVKM. The V and J ends lost 3 bases and 0 bases respectively, with 6 bases between them. For the CDR3, the DNA is TGTGCCAGCAGTTTCGGGGTCTCTGGGGCCAACGTCCTGACTTTC. It encodes CASSFGVSGANVLTF.

This clonotype was counted many times. This sequence joins TRBV7-9 and TRBJ1-5, with D possibly matching TRBD1 (6 bases). Germline CDR1 is SEHNR and CDR2 is FQNEAQ (reference sequence). The germline V and J ends were trimmed by 5 bases and 3 bases, with 11 bases remaining between them. This CDR3 spans 14 amino acids. CDR3 loop: CASSHTGTNQPQHF. CDR3 in DNA: TGTGCCAGCAGCCACACAGGGACCAATCAGCCCCAGCATTTT.